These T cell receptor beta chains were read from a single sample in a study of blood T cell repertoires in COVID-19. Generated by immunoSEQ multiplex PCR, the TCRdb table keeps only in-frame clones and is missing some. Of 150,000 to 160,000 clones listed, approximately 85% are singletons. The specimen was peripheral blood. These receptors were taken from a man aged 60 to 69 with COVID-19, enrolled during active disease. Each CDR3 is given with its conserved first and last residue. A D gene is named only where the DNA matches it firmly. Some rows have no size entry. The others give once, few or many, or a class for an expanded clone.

CDR3 DNA: TGTGCCAGCAGGAGTCGGGGGACAGATACGCAGTATTTT
CDR3 protein: CASRSRGTDTQYF
V gene: TRBV27
D gene: -
clone size: -
J gene: TRBJ2-3

CDR3 DNA: TGTGCCAGTGGTTTTCGGGACAACGGCTGGCATTTT
CDR3 protein: CASGFRDNGWHF
V gene: TRBV19
D gene: -
clone size: few
J gene: TRBJ1-5

CDR3 DNA: TGCGCCAGCAGCCAAGGTTTGAAGAGCGGGGGGGCCGGTCGTTCAGAGACCCAGTACTTC
CDR3 protein: CASSQGLKSGGAGRSETQYF
V gene: TRBV4-1
D gene: TRBD2
clone size: once
J gene: TRBJ2-5

CDR3 DNA: TGTGCCAGCAGCGTATCGAGCGGGGGGGCCTACAATGAGCAGTTCTTC
CDR3 protein: CASSVSSGGAYNEQFF
V gene: TRBV9
D gene: TRBD2
clone size: few
J gene: TRBJ2-1

CDR3 DNA: TGTGCCAGCAGTTCTAAGCGAGGATTGAACACTGAAGCTTTCTTT
CDR3 protein: CASSSKRGLNTEAFF
V gene: TRBV7-9
D gene: -
clone size: few
J gene: TRBJ1-1

CDR3 DNA: TGTGCCAGTAGTTCCGGACAGGTAGGTCTGGGCACTGAAGCTTTCTTT
CDR3 protein: CASSSGQVGLGTEAFF
V gene: TRBV19
D gene: TRBD1
clone size: -
J gene: TRBJ1-1

CDR3 DNA: TGTGCCAGCAGCTTCGGGACAGGGGTCTCCTACGAGCAGTACTTC
CDR3 protein: CASSFGTGVSYEQYF
V gene: TRBV7-9
D gene: TRBD1
clone size: -
J gene: TRBJ2-7

CDR3 DNA: TGTGCCAGCAGTTACTCACAAGAACTGTTTTTT
CDR3 protein: CASSYSQELFF
V gene: TRBV6-6
D gene: -
clone size: -
J gene: TRBJ1-4

CDR3 DNA: TGCGCCAGCAGCCAACCGGACAGGGGAAGGGAAAAACTGTTTTTT
CDR3 protein: CASSQPDRGREKLFF
V gene: TRBV4-3
D gene: TRBD1
clone size: -
J gene: TRBJ1-4

CDR3 DNA: TGTGCCAGCAGCTTGGGGACAGGACTGAACACCGGGGAGCTGTTTTTT
CDR3 protein: CASSLGTGLNTGELFF
V gene: TRBV7-6
D gene: TRBD1
clone size: -
J gene: TRBJ2-2

CDR3 DNA: TGTGCTAGCAGCCTTCAGACAGGGTTGCCGGGAGAGACCCAGTACTTC
CDR3 protein: CASSLQTGLPGETQYF
V gene: TRBV7-7
D gene: TRBD1
clone size: -
J gene: TRBJ2-5

CDR3 DNA: TGTGCCACCAGTGAGGTTGGGACAGGGACACAAGAGACCCAGTACTTC
CDR3 protein: CATSEVGTGTQETQYF
V gene: TRBV24-1
D gene: TRBD1
clone size: -
J gene: TRBJ2-5

CDR3 DNA: TGTGCCAGCAGACCCGGGTGGGCAGGCCGGGGGACTGAAGCTTTCTTT
CDR3 protein: CASRPGWAGRGTEAFF
V gene: TRBV5-8
D gene: -
clone size: -
J gene: TRBJ1-1

CDR3 DNA: TGTGCCAGCAGTCCGATCAGTTTCAATCAGCCCCAGCATTTT
CDR3 protein: CASSPISFNQPQHF
V gene: TRBV2
D gene: -
clone size: once
J gene: TRBJ1-5

CDR3 DNA: TGCAGCGTTGAGACAGCGAATGAGCAGTTCTTC
CDR3 protein: CSVETANEQFF
V gene: TRBV29-1
D gene: -
clone size: -
J gene: TRBJ2-1

CDR3 DNA: TGTGCCAGCAGTTTATCGATGACAGGTATGAACACTGAAGCTTTCTTT
CDR3 protein: CASSLSMTGMNTEAFF
V gene: TRBV27
D gene: -
clone size: -
J gene: TRBJ1-1

CDR3 DNA: TGTGCCAGCAGCCAGCTCCTGACTAGCTCCGTTAATGAGCAGTTCTTC
CDR3 protein: CASSQLLTSSVNEQFF
V gene: TRBV3-1/TRBV3-2
D gene: TRBD2
clone size: -
J gene: TRBJ2-1

CDR3 DNA: TGTGCCAGCAGCTCTATCCTACAGGGGGCCCAAGAGACCCAGTACTTC
CDR3 protein: CASSSILQGAQETQYF
V gene: TRBV5-6
D gene: TRBD1
clone size: -
J gene: TRBJ2-5

CDR3 DNA: TGTGCCAGCAGTCCACCCACTAGAGAGGATACGCAGTATTTT
CDR3 protein: CASSPPTREDTQYF
V gene: TRBV28
D gene: -
clone size: -
J gene: TRBJ2-3

CDR3 DNA: TGTGCCAGTAGTATGGGGAGTAGGGGAGGCACTGAAGCTTTCTTT
CDR3 protein: CASSMGSRGGTEAFF
V gene: TRBV19
D gene: -
clone size: -
J gene: TRBJ1-1

CDR3 DNA: TGTGCCAGCAGCTTCACCTCGGTTACTATCCCTGTGGAGACCCAGTACTTC
CDR3 protein: CASSFTSVTIPVETQYF
V gene: TRBV7-8
D gene: -
clone size: -
J gene: TRBJ2-5

CDR3 DNA: TGTGCCAGCAGTTACGACAGTAATGAAAAACTGTTTTTT
CDR3 protein: CASSYDSNEKLFF
V gene: TRBV6-2/TRBV6-3
D gene: -
clone size: -
J gene: TRBJ1-4

CDR3 DNA: TGTGCCAGCAGCCAATTTGACAGGGACACAGATACGCAGTATTTT
CDR3 protein: CASSQFDRDTDTQYF
V gene: TRBV3-1/TRBV3-2
D gene: TRBD1
clone size: -
J gene: TRBJ2-3

CDR3 DNA: TGTGCCAGCAGTTACCAGACAGGGGCCTACGAGCAGTACTTC
CDR3 protein: CASSYQTGAYEQYF
V gene: TRBV6-2/TRBV6-3
D gene: TRBD1
clone size: -
J gene: TRBJ2-7

CDR3 DNA: TGTGCCAGCAGCTCCAACAGGGGGGATGGCTACACCTTC
CDR3 protein: CASSSNRGDGYTF
V gene: TRBV13
D gene: TRBD1
clone size: -
J gene: TRBJ1-2

CDR3 DNA: TGTGCCAGCAGTCCACAGGGAAACACCATATATTTT
CDR3 protein: CASSPQGNTIYF
V gene: TRBV28
D gene: -
clone size: -
J gene: TRBJ1-3

CDR3 DNA: TGTGCCAGCAGCCAGTCAGGGTATGGGACAGATACGCAGTATTTT
CDR3 protein: CASSQSGYGTDTQYF
V gene: TRBV14
D gene: -
clone size: once
J gene: TRBJ2-3

CDR3 DNA: TGTGCCAGCAGTTTAAAGGCCCGGGGATATAGCAATCAGCCCCAGCATTTT
CDR3 protein: CASSLKARGYSNQPQHF
V gene: TRBV27
D gene: -
clone size: few
J gene: TRBJ1-5

CDR3 DNA: TGTGCCAGCAGCTCGACGACAGGTAGCTCTGGAAACACCATATATTTT
CDR3 protein: CASSSTTGSSGNTIYF
V gene: TRBV11-2
D gene: -
clone size: -
J gene: TRBJ1-3

CDR3 DNA: TGTGCCAGCAGGTCGACAGGGGGCACCGGGGAGCTGTTTTTT
CDR3 protein: CASRSTGGTGELFF
V gene: TRBV25-1
D gene: TRBD1
clone size: -
J gene: TRBJ2-2

CDR3 DNA: TGTGCCAGCAGCTTACAACTAGCGGGAGGCCGTCCTGGGAATGAGCAGTTCTTC
CDR3 protein: CASSLQLAGGRPGNEQFF
V gene: TRBV5-6
D gene: TRBD2
clone size: once
J gene: TRBJ2-1

CDR3 DNA: TGTGCCAGCTCACAGGACAGGGAAGGTGAAAAACTGTTTTTT
CDR3 protein: CASSQDREGEKLFF
V gene: TRBV18
D gene: TRBD1
clone size: once
J gene: TRBJ1-4